The 24 T cell receptor beta chains listed next were all sequenced from one sample in a study of blood T cell repertoires in COVID-19. TCRdb's copy holds only in-frame clones and misses some; the assay was immunoSEQ multiplex PCR. The sample shows approximately 300,000 clones, 87% of them seen only once. Sequencing was done on a sample of PBMCs or T cells enriched from blood (not recorded which). Receptors were obtained from a woman in her 30s who had recovered from COVID-19.

This clone was seen more than once but under ten times. The chain joins TRBV24-1 to TRBJ1-2; possibly TRBD1 for D (5 bases). The germline CDR1 and CDR2 sequences are KGHDR and SFDVKD. The CDR3 length is 14 residues. Trimming shortened V by 3 bases and J by 8 bases, and 15 bases separated the two germline ends. CDR3 sequence: CATSDRRQTLGYTF. CDR3 sequence (DNA): TGTGCCACCAGTGATCGAAGACAGACCCTGGGCTACACCTTC.

The chain links TRBV12-3 or TRBV12-4 to TRBJ2-1; D remains ambiguous. There are 12 residues in the CDR3. Trimming took off 6 bases at V and 10 bases at J, with 13 bases between the two ends. This CDR3 is CASSFRSIEQFF. The CDR3 DNA is TGTGCCAGCAGCTTCCGGTCAATCGAGCAGTTCTTC.

The rearrangement joins TRBV15 to TRBJ2-5; D gene ambiguous. V was clipped by 1 base and J by 5 bases, with 14 bases between them. The CDR3 consists of 15 residues. Germline V gene lookup returns CDR1 LNHNV and CDR2 YYDKDF (reference sequence). The CDR3 DNA is TGTGCCACCAGCAGAGTGGTAAGATCCCAGGAGACCCAGTACTTC. Its protein is CATSRVVRSQETQYF.

The chain employs TRBV3-1 (or the pseudogene TRBV3-2) and TRBJ2-3; D unresolved. This CDR3 spans 15 amino acids. V dropped 3 bases and J dropped 0 bases, with 10 bases sitting between them. Germline V gene sequence: CDR1 LGHDT, CDR2 YNNKEL (reference sequence). As DNA, the CDR3 is TGTGCCAGCAGCCACAGACTTGCGAGCACAGATACGCAGTATTTT. Protein sequence: CASSHRLASTDTQYF.

The rearrangement joins TRBV6-5 to TRBJ2-3, with 8 bases identical to TRBD1. Germline lookup yields CDR1 MNHEY and CDR2 SVGAGI. The CDR3 consists of 15 residues. V shed 0 bases and J 13 bases; nucleotides not matched to a gene: 12. CDR3 in DNA: TGTGCCAGCAGTTACTCCCTCGACAGGGGCCAACGTGAGTATTTT. Protein sequence: CASSYSLDRGQREYF.

The rearrangement links TRBV3-1 (or the pseudogene TRBV3-2) to TRBJ2-2; TRBD1 agrees at 12 bases. Germline loops: CDR1 LGHDT, CDR2 YNNKEL (reference sequence). V shed 4 bases, J shed 6 bases, and the junction held 6 bases outside the gene matches. The CDR3 sequence is 16 residues long. CDR3 DNA sequence: TGTGCCAGCAGCCCGGGACAGGGGGCTCGGGCCGGGGAGCTGTTTTTT. Translation gives CASSPGQGARAGELFF.

This chain links TRBV7-3 with TRBJ2-1; D is possibly TRBD1 (6 bases). Germline CDR1 is SGHTA and CDR2 is FQGTGA. Trimming stripped 5 bases from V and 9 bases from J, with 17 bases between. This CDR3 is built from 14 residues. Here the CDR3 DNA reads TGTGCCAGCAGCGCCCGCAGGGGCACGGGTGAGCAGTTCTTC. This encodes CASSARRGTGEQFF.

The chain couples TRBV28 to TRBJ1-2; 7 nucleotides match TRBD1. CDR3 length: 16 residues. The V gene's germline CDR1 is MDHEN and CDR2 SYDVKM. V lost 4 bases and J lost 5; bases outside the gene matches: 13. CDR3 bases: TGTGCCAGCAGTTCCCCGAGGACAGGCGGCCTATATGGCTACACCTTC. It yields the protein CASSSPRTGGLYGYTF.

The chain combines TRBV10-3 with TRBJ1-3; possibly TRBD1 for D (5 bases). The germline V and J ends were trimmed by 3 bases and 4 bases, with 13 bases remaining between them. Germline V lookup: CDR1 ENHRY, CDR2 SYGVKD. The CDR3 has 15 amino acids. DNA for the CDR3: TGTGCCATCAGTGAATTTTTGCAGGGCGGAAACACCATATATTTT. This codes for CAISEFLQGGNTIYF.

This rearrangement joins TRBV3-1 (or the pseudogene TRBV3-2) to TRBJ2-1, with D unresolved. From germline, CDR1 is LGHDT and CDR2 YNNKEL (reference sequence). This CDR3 is built from 14 residues. V shed 0 bases and J shed 5 bases, with 8 bases lying between them. The CDR3 region is CASSQDGPHNEQFF. In nucleotides, the CDR3 is TGTGCCAGCAGCCAAGATGGGCCTCACAATGAGCAGTTCTTC.

The V and J genes are TRBV5-8 and TRBJ1-1, with unresolved D. Per germline, CDR1 SGHTS and CDR2 YDEGEE. The V and J ends lost 0 bases and 2 bases respectively, with 5 bases between them. This CDR3 is built from 13 residues. The CDR3 nucleotides are TGTGCCAGCAGCTTGGCACACAACACTGAAGCTTTCTTT. It translates to CASSLAHNTEAFF.

J is TRBJ2-6 and V is TRBV5-1; D gene unclear. CDR1 is SGHRS and CDR2 is YFSETQ in the germline V gene. V lost 0 bases and J 4 bases, leaving 5 bases between the germline ends. The CDR3 sequence is 14 residues long. The CDR3 spells CASSLASGANVLTF. In nucleotides, the CDR3 is TGCGCCAGCAGCTTGGCCTCGGGGGCCAACGTCCTGACTTTC.

The chain employs TRBV5-6 and TRBJ2-7; 7 nucleotides match TRBD1. Germline V CDR1 and CDR2: SGHDT, YYEEEE. This CDR3 has 13 residues. The trim removed 2 bases at V and 7 bases at J, leaving 6 bases unmatched. The CDR3 reads CASSLGGAREQYF. DNA of the CDR3: TGTGCCAGCAGCTTAGGGGGCGCGAGGGAGCAGTACTTC. The complete variable domain, with remaining parts taken from reference TRBV5-6 and TRBJ2-7, reads DAGVTQSPTHLIKTRGQQVTLRCSPKSGHDTVSWYQQALGQGPQFIFQYYEEEERQRGNFPDRFSGHQFPNYSSELNVNALLLGDSALYLCASSLGGAREQYFGPGTRLTVT.

As DNA, the CDR3 is TGTGCCAGCAGGGCTAGCGAGGGTACGCAGTATTTT. Translating it yields CASRASEGTQYF. The genes are TRBV2 and TRBJ2-3, with D possibly TRBD2 on 6 matching bases. The CDR3 totals 12 residues. CDR1 SNHLY and CDR2 FYNNEI come from the germline V gene. V lost 6 bases, J lost 8 bases, and 12 bases lay in between.

The chain employs TRBV12-1 and TRBJ1-5; whether TRBD1, the table's D call, matches the DNA was not checked. TRBV12-1 is a pseudogene locus. This CDR3 comprises 14 residues. In DNA form, the CDR3 reads TGTGCCAGCAGTCAGGGAAAAAGCAATCAGCCCCAGCATTTT. Protein product: CASSQGKSNQPQHF.

CDR3 nucleotide sequence: TGTGCCAGCGGGAAACAGGGAATCTCTGAAGCTTTCTTT. It is translated as CASGKQGISEAFF. The rearrangement uses TRBV7-2 and TRBJ1-1; a weak D match, TRBD1 (6 bases). Germline V gene lookup returns CDR1 SGHTA and CDR2 FQGNSA. This CDR3 region has 13 residues. V was pared by 8 bases and J by 6 bases, with 16 bases between.

This chain connects TRBV7-6 to TRBJ2-7, with a tentative D call TRBD1 (5 bases). This CDR3 region has 15 residues. V was pared by 5 bases and J by 0 bases, with 14 bases between. Germline V gene sequence: CDR1 SGHVS, CDR2 FNYEAQ. CDR3 sequence (DNA): TGTGCCAGCAGCCCAATACAGGAGAGCTCCTACGAGCAGTACTTC. Amino acid sequence: CASSPIQESSYEQYF.

The CDR3: CASSLAGQVLHF. The CDR3 DNA reads TGTGCCAGCAGTTTGGCGGGACAGGTTCTCCACTTT. The chain links TRBV12-3 or TRBV12-4 to TRBJ1-6; 8 bases are shared with TRBD1. The CDR3 is 12 residues long. J gave up 16 bases and V 3 bases, and 5 bases lay outside the gene matches.

This clone appeared a few times. The chain has TRBV6-2 or TRBV6-3 and TRBJ1-5; the D gene is possibly TRBD1 (5 bases). This CDR3 comprises 16 residues. Between the trimmed V and J ends, which lost 0 bases and 2 bases, there was a span of 11 bases. From germline, CDR1 is MNHEY and CDR2 SVGEGT. The CDR3 region is CASSYSGGVGNQPQHF. The CDR3 region has the DNA TGTGCCAGCAGTTACTCGGGGGGAGTGGGCAATCAGCCCCAGCATTTT.

This clone was seen just once. V is TRBV27 and J is TRBJ2-2; the D is unclear. CDR3 length: 16 amino acids. Trimming removed 7 bases from V and 0 bases from J, with 15 bases in between. Germline CDR1 is MNHEY and CDR2 is SMNVEV (reference sequence). CDR3 DNA: TGTGCCAGCACCACCTACAGTACACCGAACACCGGGGAGCTGTTTTTT. Its translation is CASTTYSTPNTGELFF.

J is TRBJ2-7 and V is TRBV7-2, with 7 bases that match TRBD1. The junction had 6 bases not matched to a gene; V was cut back by 5 bases and J by 2 bases. The CDR3 consists of 14 residues. The germline V gene has CDR1 SGHTA and CDR2 FQGNSA. The CDR3 DNA sequence: TGTGCCAGCAGCGCAAGACAGGGACCCTACGAGCAGTACTTC. Protein: CASSARQGPYEQYF.

The V gene is TRBV6-5, the J gene TRBJ2-5; 9 bases align to TRBD1. Germline CDR1 MNHEY, CDR2 SVGAGI. The length of the CDR3 is 15 residues. With 5 bases clipped from V and 1 base from J, the junction kept 5 bases outside the gene matches. The CDR3 is CASSPGQGRQETQYF. The CDR3, as DNA: TGTGCCAGCAGTCCGGGACAGGGCCGCCAAGAGACCCAGTACTTC.

CDR3 loop: CASSTQGRGTEAFF. CDR3 DNA: TGTGCCAGTAGTACTCAGGGTAGAGGCACTGAAGCTTTCTTT. The rearrangement joins TRBV19 to TRBJ1-1; D possibly corresponds to TRBD1 (5 bases). Trimming cost V 4 bases and J 4 bases, with 13 bases left between them. Germline V CDR1 and CDR2: LNHDA, SQIVND (reference sequence). The CDR3 runs 14 residues.

The rearrangement joins TRBV25-1 to TRBJ2-3; the D gene is possibly TRBD2 (5 bases). The CDR3 has 13 amino acids. V lost 5 bases and J 5 bases, leaving 11 bases between the germline ends. CDR1 is MGHDK and CDR2 is SYGVNS in the germline V gene. The CDR3 DNA reads TGTGCCAGCAGTACCCTCCGGGGAGATACGCAGTATTTT. Translating gives CASSTLRGDTQYF. The full variable domain, completed using reference TRBV25-1 and TRBJ2-3, is EADIYQTPRYLVIGTGKKITLECSQTMGHDKMYWYQQDPGMELHLIHYSYGVNSTEKGDLSSESTVSRIRTEHFPLTLESARPSHTSQYLCASSTLRGDTQYFGPGTRLTVL.